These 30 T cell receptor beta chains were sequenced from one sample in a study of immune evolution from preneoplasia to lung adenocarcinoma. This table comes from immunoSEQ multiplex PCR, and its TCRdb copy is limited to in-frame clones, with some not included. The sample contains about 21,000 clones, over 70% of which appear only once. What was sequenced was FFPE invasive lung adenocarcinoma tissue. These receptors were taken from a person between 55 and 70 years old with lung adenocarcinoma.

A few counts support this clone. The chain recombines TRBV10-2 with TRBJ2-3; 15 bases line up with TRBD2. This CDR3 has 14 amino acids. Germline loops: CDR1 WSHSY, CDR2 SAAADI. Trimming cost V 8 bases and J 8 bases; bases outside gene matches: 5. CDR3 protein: CASGTSGRSGTQYF. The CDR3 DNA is TGCGCCAGCGGGACTAGCGGGAGGTCCGGTACGCAGTATTTT.

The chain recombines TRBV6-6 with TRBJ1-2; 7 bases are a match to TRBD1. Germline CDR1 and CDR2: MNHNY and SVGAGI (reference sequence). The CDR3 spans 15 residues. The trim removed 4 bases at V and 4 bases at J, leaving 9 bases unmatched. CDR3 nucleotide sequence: TGTGCCAGCAGTTCCCTGGGACAGACTTTCTATGGCTACACCTTC. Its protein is CASSSLGQTFYGYTF.

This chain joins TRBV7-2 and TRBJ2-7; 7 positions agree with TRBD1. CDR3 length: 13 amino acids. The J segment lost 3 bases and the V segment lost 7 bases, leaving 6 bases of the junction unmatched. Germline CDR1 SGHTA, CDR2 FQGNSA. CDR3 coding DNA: TGTGCCAGCAACCAAGGGGGCGTCTACGAGCAGTACTTC. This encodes CASNQGGVYEQYF. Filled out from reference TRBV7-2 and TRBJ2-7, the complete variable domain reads GAGVSQSPSNKVTEKGKDVELRCDPISGHTALYWYRQSLGQGLEFLIYFQGNSAPDKSGLPSDRFSAERTGGSVSTLTIQRTQQEDSAVYLCASNQGGVYEQYFGPGTRLTVT.

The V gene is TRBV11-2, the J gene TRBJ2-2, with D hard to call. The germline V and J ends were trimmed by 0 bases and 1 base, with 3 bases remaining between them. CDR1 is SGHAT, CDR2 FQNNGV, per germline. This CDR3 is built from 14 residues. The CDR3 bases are TGTGCCAGCAGCTTAGACATGAACACCGGGGAGCTGTTTTTT. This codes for CASSLDMNTGELFF.

The CDR3 nucleotides are TGTGCCAGCATAAGTGGTTCTGAGTTTTCGAATGAGCAGTTCTTC. Translation gives CASISGSEFSNEQFF. This chain joins TRBV28 and TRBJ2-1; D is unclear. The germline V gene encodes CDR1 MDHEN and CDR2 SYDVKM. This CDR3 has 15 amino acids. V was cut by 7 bases and J by 7 bases, with 20 bases left in between.

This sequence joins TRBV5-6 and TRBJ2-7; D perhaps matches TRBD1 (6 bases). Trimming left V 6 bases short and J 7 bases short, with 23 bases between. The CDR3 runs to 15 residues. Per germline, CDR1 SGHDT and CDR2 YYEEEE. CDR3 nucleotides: TGTGCCAGCAACCCTGGGGGACACCCGTTTCGAGAGCAGTACTTC. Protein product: CASNPGGHPFREQYF.

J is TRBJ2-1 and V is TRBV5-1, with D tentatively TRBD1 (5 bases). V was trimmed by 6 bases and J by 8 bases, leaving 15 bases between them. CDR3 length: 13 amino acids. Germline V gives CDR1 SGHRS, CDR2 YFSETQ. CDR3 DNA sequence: TGCGCCAGCACCCTTGTGCAGGGCCATGAGCAGTTCTTC. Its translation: CASTLVQGHEQFF.

The DNA of the CDR3 is TGTGCCAGCAGCTTTCAGGGGACCGACGAGCAGTACTTC. The encoded protein is CASSFQGTDEQYF. The rearrangement uses TRBV5-6 and TRBJ2-7; weak D call: TRBD1 (6 bases). The germline CDR1 and CDR2 sequences are SGHDT and YYEEEE. CDR3 size: 13 residues. V was cut by 2 bases and J by 5 bases, with 11 bases left in between. The whole variable domain, filled in from reference TRBV5-6 and TRBJ2-7, reads DAGVTQSPTHLIKTRGQQVTLRCSPKSGHDTVSWYQQALGQGPQFIFQYYEEEERQRGNFPDRFSGHQFPNYSSELNVNALLLGDSALYLCASSFQGTDEQYFGPGTRLTVT.

The CDR3 sequence is CASSYGANEKLFF. CDR3 DNA sequence: TGCGCCAGCAGCTATGGGGCTAATGAAAAACTGTTTTTT. This chain connects TRBV5-1 to TRBJ1-4, with D unresolved. The CDR3 runs 13 residues. V lost 3 bases to trimming and J lost 3 bases, with 6 bases between them. Germline CDR1 and CDR2: SGHRS and YFSETQ. Combining the CDR3 with reference TRBV5-1 and TRBJ1-4 gives the whole variable domain KAGVTQTPRYLIKTRGQQVTLSCSPISGHRSVSWYQQTPGQGLQFLFEYFSETQRNKGNFPGRFSGRQFSNSRSEMNVSTLELGDSALYLCASSYGANEKLFFGSGTQLSVL.

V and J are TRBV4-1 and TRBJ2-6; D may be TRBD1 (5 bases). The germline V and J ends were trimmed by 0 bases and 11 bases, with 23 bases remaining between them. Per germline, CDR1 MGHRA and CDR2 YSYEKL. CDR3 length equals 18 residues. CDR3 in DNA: TGCGCCAGCAGCCAAGATAATGGGGCGAACATTAAAACGGACGTCCTGACTTTC. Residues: CASSQDNGANIKTDVLTF.

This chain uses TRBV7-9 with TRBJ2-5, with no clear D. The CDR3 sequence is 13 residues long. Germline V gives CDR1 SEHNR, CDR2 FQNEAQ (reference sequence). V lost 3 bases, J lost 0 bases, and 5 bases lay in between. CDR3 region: CASSFSNQETQYF. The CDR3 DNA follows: TGTGCCAGCAGCTTCTCTAACCAAGAGACCCAGTACTTC.

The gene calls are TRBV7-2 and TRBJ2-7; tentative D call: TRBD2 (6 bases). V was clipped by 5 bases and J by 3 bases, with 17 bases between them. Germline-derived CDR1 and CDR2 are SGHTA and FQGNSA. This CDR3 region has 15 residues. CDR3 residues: CASSPRAGQDYEQYF. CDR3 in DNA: TGTGCCAGCAGCCCGAGGGCGGGGCAGGACTACGAGCAGTACTTC.

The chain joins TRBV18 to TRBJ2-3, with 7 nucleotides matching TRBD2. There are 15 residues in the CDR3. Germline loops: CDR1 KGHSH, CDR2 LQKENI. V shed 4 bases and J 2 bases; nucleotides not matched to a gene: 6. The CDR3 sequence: CASSRLADTTDTQYF. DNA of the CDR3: TGTGCCAGCTCACGCCTAGCGGATACCACAGATACGCAGTATTTT.

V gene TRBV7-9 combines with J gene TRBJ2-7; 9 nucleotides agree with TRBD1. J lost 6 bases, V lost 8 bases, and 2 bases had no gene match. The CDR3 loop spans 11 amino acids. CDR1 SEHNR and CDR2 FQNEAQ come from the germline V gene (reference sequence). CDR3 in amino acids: CASDRGAEQYF. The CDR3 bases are TGTGCCAGCGACAGGGGGGCCGAGCAGTACTTC.

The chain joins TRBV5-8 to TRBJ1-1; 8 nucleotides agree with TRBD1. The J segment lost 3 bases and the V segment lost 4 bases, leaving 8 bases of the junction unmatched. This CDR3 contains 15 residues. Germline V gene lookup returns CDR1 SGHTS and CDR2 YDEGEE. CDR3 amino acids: CASSPMTGVDTEAFF. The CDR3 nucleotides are TGTGCCAGCAGCCCCATGACAGGGGTTGACACTGAAGCTTTCTTT.

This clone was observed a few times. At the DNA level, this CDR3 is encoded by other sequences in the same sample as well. DNA of the CDR3: TGTGCCAGCAGTTTCACCCGGACTCTCCTAGGCGAGCAGTACTTC. As protein: CASSFTRTLLGEQYF. This chain uses TRBV28 with TRBJ2-7, with D possibly being TRBD2 (5 bases). The germline V and J ends were trimmed by 3 bases and 6 bases, with 18 bases remaining between them. The CDR3 has 15 amino acids. Germline V lookup: CDR1 MDHEN, CDR2 SYDVKM.

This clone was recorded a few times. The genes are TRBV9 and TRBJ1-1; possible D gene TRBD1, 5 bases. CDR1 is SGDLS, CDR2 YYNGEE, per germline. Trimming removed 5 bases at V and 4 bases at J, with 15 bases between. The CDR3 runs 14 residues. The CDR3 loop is CASSPGKRVTEAFF. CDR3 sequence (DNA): TGTGCCAGCAGTCCAGGGAAGAGGGTCACTGAAGCTTTCTTT.

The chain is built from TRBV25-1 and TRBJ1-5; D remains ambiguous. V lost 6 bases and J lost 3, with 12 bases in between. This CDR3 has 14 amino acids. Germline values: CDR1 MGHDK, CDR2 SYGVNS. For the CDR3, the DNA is TGTGCCAGCAGAAAAGCAGGTTACAATCAGCCCCAGCATTTT. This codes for CASRKAGYNQPQHF.

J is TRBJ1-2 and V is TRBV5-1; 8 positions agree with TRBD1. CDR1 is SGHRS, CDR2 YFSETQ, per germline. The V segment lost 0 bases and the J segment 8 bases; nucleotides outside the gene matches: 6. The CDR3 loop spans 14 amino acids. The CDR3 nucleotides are TGCGCCAGCAGCTTGGCGACAGGGGAAGGAGGCTACACCTTC. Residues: CASSLATGEGGYTF.

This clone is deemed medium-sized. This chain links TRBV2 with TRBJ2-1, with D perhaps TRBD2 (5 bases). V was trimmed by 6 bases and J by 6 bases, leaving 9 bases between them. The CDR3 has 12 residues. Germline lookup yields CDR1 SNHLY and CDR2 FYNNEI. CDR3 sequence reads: CASRIEGNEQFF. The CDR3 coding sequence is TGTGCCAGCAGGATAGAGGGCAATGAGCAGTTCTTC.

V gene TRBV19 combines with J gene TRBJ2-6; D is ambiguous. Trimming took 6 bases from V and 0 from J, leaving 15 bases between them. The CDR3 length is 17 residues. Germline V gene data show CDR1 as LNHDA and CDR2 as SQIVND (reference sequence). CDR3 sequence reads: CASSANPGRSGANVLTF. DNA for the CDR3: TGTGCCAGTAGCGCGAATCCCGGACGCTCTGGGGCCAACGTCCTGACTTTC.

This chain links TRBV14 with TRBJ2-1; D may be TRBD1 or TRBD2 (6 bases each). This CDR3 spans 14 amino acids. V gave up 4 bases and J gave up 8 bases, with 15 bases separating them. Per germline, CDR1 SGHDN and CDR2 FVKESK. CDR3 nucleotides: TGTGCCAGCAGCCGACTTTTGGGGGGCGATGAGCAGTTCTTC. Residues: CASSRLLGGDEQFF.

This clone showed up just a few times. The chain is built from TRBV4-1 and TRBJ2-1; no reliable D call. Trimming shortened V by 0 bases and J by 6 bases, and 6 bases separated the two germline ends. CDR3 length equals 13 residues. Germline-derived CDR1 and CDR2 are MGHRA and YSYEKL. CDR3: CASSQDYLNEQFF. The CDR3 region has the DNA TGCGCCAGCAGCCAAGACTATCTCAATGAGCAGTTCTTC.

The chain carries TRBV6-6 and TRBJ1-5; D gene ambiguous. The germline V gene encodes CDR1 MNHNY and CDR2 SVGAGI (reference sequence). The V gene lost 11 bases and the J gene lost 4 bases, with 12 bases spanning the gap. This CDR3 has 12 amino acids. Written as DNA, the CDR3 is TGTGCCCTCGGAGAGTATAATCAGCCCCAGCATTTT. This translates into CALGEYNQPQHF.

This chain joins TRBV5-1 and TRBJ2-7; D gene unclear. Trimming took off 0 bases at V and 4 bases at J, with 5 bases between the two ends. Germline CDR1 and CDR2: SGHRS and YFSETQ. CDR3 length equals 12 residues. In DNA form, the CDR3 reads TGCGCCAGCAGCTTGGAGGTTTACGAGCAGTACTTC. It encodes CASSLEVYEQYF. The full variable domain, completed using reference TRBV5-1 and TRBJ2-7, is KAGVTQTPRYLIKTRGQQVTLSCSPISGHRSVSWYQQTPGQGLQFLFEYFSETQRNKGNFPGRFSGRQFSNSRSEMNVSTLELGDSALYLCASSLEVYEQYFGPGTRLTVT.

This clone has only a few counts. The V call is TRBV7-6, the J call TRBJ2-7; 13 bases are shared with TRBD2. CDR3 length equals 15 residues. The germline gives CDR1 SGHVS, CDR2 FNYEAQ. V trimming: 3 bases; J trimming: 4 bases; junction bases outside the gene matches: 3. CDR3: CASSFGLAGVYEQYF. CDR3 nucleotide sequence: TGTGCCAGCAGCTTTGGACTAGCGGGAGTTTACGAGCAGTACTTC.

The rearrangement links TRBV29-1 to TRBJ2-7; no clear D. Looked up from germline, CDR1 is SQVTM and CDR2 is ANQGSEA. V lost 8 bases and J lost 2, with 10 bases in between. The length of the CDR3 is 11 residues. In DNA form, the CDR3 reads TGCAGCTTTTCTTGGGCCTACGAGCAGTACTTC. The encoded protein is CSFSWAYEQYF.

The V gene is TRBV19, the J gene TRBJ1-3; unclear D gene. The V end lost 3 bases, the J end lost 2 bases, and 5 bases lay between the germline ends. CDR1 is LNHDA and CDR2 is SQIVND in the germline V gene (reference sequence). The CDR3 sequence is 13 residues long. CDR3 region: CASSIRTGNTIYF. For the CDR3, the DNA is TGTGCCAGTAGTATTAGAACTGGAAACACCATATATTTT. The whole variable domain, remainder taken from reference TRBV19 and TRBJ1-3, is DGGITQSPKYLFRKEGQNVTLSCEQNLNHDAMYWYRQDPGQGLRLIYYSQIVNDFQKGDIAEGYSVSREKKESFPLTVTSAQKNPTAFYLCASSIRTGNTIYFGEGSWLTVV.

CDR3 residues: CASSLERRAYEQYF. The CDR3 DNA follows: TGTGCCAGCAGCTTAGAGCGGAGGGCCTACGAGCAGTACTTC. The V and J genes are TRBV7-2 and TRBJ2-7; D may be TRBD2 (6 bases). From germline, CDR1 is SGHTA and CDR2 FQGNSA. V gave up 1 base and J gave up 2 bases, with 9 bases separating them. The CDR3 consists of 14 residues.

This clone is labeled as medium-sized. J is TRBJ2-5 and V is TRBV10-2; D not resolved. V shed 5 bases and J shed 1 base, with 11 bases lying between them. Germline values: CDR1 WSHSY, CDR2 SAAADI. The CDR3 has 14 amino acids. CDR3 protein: CASSPTNVQETQYF. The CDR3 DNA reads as TGCGCCAGCAGTCCGACAAACGTCCAAGAGACCCAGTACTTC.